Listed below are T cell receptor beta chains from one sample, sequenced in a study of shared clonotypes between healthy human individuals. TCRdb keeps only in-frame clones here, not all; method: immunoSEQ multiplex PCR. The table has about 180,000 clones, over 80% seen once. The sequenced sample consisted of naive CD4+ T cells sorted from blood. All receptors come from a woman aged 25 to 39 in good health. The CDR3 runs from the conserved cysteine through the conserved F or W. D genes are given only for firm matches. The size field is filled for only some rows; it gives once, few, many or a size class.

j_gene | v_gene | d_gene | abundance | CDR3aa | CDR3nt
TRBJ2-1 | TRBV11-2 | TRBD2 | . | CASSRRGAREVGNEQFF | TGTGCCAGCAGCCGAAGGGGGGCGCGGGAGGTTGGGAATGAGCAGTTCTTC
TRBJ1-4 | TRBV28 | . | once | CASNTATNEKLFF | TGTGCCAGCAACACCGCAACTAATGAAAAACTGTTTTTT
TRBJ1-6 | TRBV30 | . | . | CAWSVRANSPLHF | TGTGCCTGGAGTGTACGGGCTAATTCACCCCTCCACTTT
TRBJ2-7 | TRBV7-9 | . | . | CASSLRTYEQYF | TGTGCCAGCAGCTTAAGGACCTACGAGCAGTACTTC
TRBJ1-1 | TRBV5-1 | . | . | CASIRGEDTEAFF | TGCGCCAGCATTCGCGGGGAGGACACTGAAGCTTTCTTT
TRBJ2-3 | TRBV30 | TRBD1 | . | CAWSANRGFFADTQYF | TGTGCCTGGAGTGCTAACAGGGGGTTTTTCGCGGATACGCAGTATTTT
TRBJ2-7 | TRBV28 | TRBD2 | once | CASSSAAGGPLEQYF | TGTGCCAGCAGTTCCGCTGCGGGAGGCCCCCTAGAGCAGTACTTC
TRBJ1-1 | TRBV19 | TRBD1 | once | CASSAPGGTEAFF | TGTGCCAGTAGTGCCCCAGGGGGCACTGAAGCTTTCTTT
TRBJ2-3 | TRBV5-1 | . | . | CASAKDQDEPGTQYF | TGCGCCAGCGCAAAGGATCAGGACGAACCGGGTACGCAGTATTTT
TRBJ2-7 | TRBV5-1 | TRBD1 | . | CASSSHNWTGNGEQYF | TGCGCCAGCAGCTCCCATAACTGGACAGGGAATGGAGAGCAGTACTTC
TRBJ2-7 | TRBV2 | . | . | CASSHDISYEQYF | TGTGCCAGCAGTCACGACATCTCCTACGAGCAGTACTTC
TRBJ2-7 | TRBV7-8 | TRBD1 | . | CASSSRDRLYEQYF | TGTGCCAGCAGCTCCCGGGACAGGCTCTACGAGCAGTACTTC
TRBJ1-5 | TRBV29-1 | . | once | CSTHTREARFSNQPQHF | TGCAGCACTCACACCCGAGAAGCTCGTTTTAGCAATCAGCCCCAGCATTTT
TRBJ2-1 | TRBV30 | . | . | CAWSPGPAEQFF | TGTGCCTGGAGTCCCGGACCCGCCGAGCAGTTCTTC
TRBJ2-3 | TRBV19 | . | . | CASSLGGDTQYF | TGTGCCAGTAGCCTCGGGGGAGATACGCAGTATTTT
TRBJ2-1 | TRBV5-1 | TRBD2 | . | CASSFGLAFPNEQFF | TGCGCCAGCAGCTTCGGACTAGCGTTCCCTAATGAGCAGTTCTTC
TRBJ2-7 | TRBV6-1 | TRBD2 | . | CASSERYLTSGVAYEQYF | TGTGCCAGCAGTGAACGCTACTTGACTAGCGGGGTAGCCTACGAGCAGTACTTC
TRBJ1-2 | TRBV29-1 | . | . | CSAGQEDDYTF | TGCAGCGCCGGCCAGGAGGACGACTACACCTTC
TRBJ2-7 | TRBV14 | . | . | CASSQARGPYEQYF | TGTGCCAGCAGCCAAGCAAGGGGCCCCTACGAGCAGTACTTC
TRBJ2-5 | TRBV19 | TRBD1 | . | CASSRGPGTGLNLQETQYF | TGTGCCAGTAGTAGGGGCCCCGGGACAGGGCTCAATTTACAAGAGACCCAGTACTTC
TRBJ1-4 | TRBV6-5 | TRBD1 | . | CASSYSPGGNEKLFF | TGTGCCAGCAGTTACTCACCAGGGGGTAATGAAAAACTGTTTTTT
TRBJ1-1 | TRBV5-4 | TRBD1 | . | CASSWQGARTEAFF | TGTGCCAGCAGCTGGCAGGGGGCAAGGACTGAAGCTTTCTTT
TRBJ2-7 | TRBV5-5 | TRBD2 | . | CASSPRTSGGYEQYF | TGTGCCAGCAGCCCTCGGACTAGCGGGGGCTACGAGCAGTACTTC
TRBJ1-2 | TRBV6-1 | . | . | CASKADSATNYGYTF | TGTGCCAGCAAGGCCGACAGCGCCACTAACTATGGCTACACCTTC
TRBJ1-1 | TRBV5-5 | . | few | CASRGNTEAFF | TGTGCCAGCAGGGGGAACACTGAAGCTTTCTTT
TRBJ2-7 | TRBV18 | . | . | CASSLTDEQYF | TGTGCCAGCTCACTGACAGACGAGCAGTACTTC
TRBJ2-7 | TRBV7-9 | . | . | CASSLGREFGEQYF | TGTGCCAGCAGCTTGGGACGGGAGTTTGGCGAGCAGTACTTC
TRBJ1-2 | TRBV28 | TRBD1 | . | CATSPYTGTGALANYGYTF | TGTGCCACCTCACCCTACACCGGGACAGGGGCCCTAGCTAACTATGGCTACACCTTC
TRBJ2-1 | TRBV5-1 | TRBD1 | . | CASSLAVGTGGEQFF | TGCGCCAGCAGCTTGGCAGTCGGGACAGGGGGTGAGCAGTTCTTC
TRBJ2-7 | TRBV10-3 | TRBD1 | . | CAISGGTGNYEQYF | TGTGCCATCAGTGGGGGGACAGGGAACTACGAGCAGTACTTC
TRBJ1-3 | TRBV4-1 | . | . | CASSQQQGTGNTIYF | TGCGCCAGCAGCCAACAACAGGGAACAGGAAACACCATATATTTT
TRBJ2-6 | TRBV7-9 | . | . | CASRPGSWDLANVLTF | TGTGCCAGCAGACCCGGGAGCTGGGATTTAGCCAACGTCCTGACTTTC
TRBJ1-4 | TRBV7-2 | . | . | CASSLDRATNEKLFF | TGTGCCAGCAGCTTAGATAGGGCAACTAATGAAAAACTGTTTTTT
TRBJ2-7 | TRBV6-5 | . | . | CASSRQRSSYEQYF | TGTGCCAGCAGCCGACAGAGAAGCTCCTACGAGCAGTACTTC
TRBJ1-2 | TRBV19 | . | . | CASRPGTRGHYGYTF | TGTGCCAGTAGACCCGGGACTCGAGGCCACTATGGCTACACCTTC
TRBJ2-7 | TRBV28 | TRBD1 | . | CASSPGTGNYEQYF | TGTGCCAGCAGTCCCGGGACAGGTAACTACGAGCAGTACTTC
TRBJ2-5 | TRBV27 | . | . | CASSPRTLGGPGQTQYF | TGTGCCAGCAGTCCCCGGACTTTAGGAGGTCCTGGGCAGACCCAGTACTTC
TRBJ1-2 | TRBV7-9 | . | . | CASSLAPGHYGYTF | TGTGCCAGCAGCTTAGCACCAGGGCACTATGGCTACACCTTC
TRBJ2-2 | TRBV5-1 | . | once | CASSLVSGSTGELFF | TGCGCCAGCAGCTTGGTTTCGGGGAGCACCGGGGAGCTGTTTTTT
TRBJ2-6 | TRBV4-2 | . | . | CASSQDVDKGPYYGANVLTF | TGTGCCAGCAGCCAAGATGTTGACAAGGGGCCCTATTATGGGGCCAACGTCCTGACTTTC
TRBJ1-1 | TRBV10-3 | . | . | CAISAQGATEAFF | TGTGCCATCAGTGCTCAGGGTGCGACTGAAGCTTTCTTT
TRBJ2-7 | TRBV20-1 | . | . | CSASSYEQYF | TGCAGTGCTAGTTCCTACGAGCAGTACTTC
TRBJ2-7 | TRBV11-3 | . | . | CASSLEAESEQYF | TGTGCCAGCAGCTTAGAGGCGGAATCCGAGCAGTACTTC
TRBJ2-7 | TRBV5-8 | . | . | CASSLVRLSSYEQYF | TGTGCCAGCAGCTTGGTACGTTTGAGCTCCTACGAGCAGTACTTC
TRBJ1-1 | TRBV5-8 | TRBD1 | . | CASSSNRVGTGALQAFF | TGTGCCAGCAGTTCGAATAGAGTAGGGACAGGGGCCTTGCAAGCTTTCTTT
TRBJ2-7 | TRBV7-2 | . | . | CASSLAPLPYEQYF | TGTGCCAGCAGCTTGGCCCCGCTGCCCTACGAGCAGTACTTC
TRBJ2-7 | TRBV11-2 | . | . | CASRSLPRGYEQYF | TGTGCCAGCAGATCTTTACCGAGGGGCTACGAGCAGTACTTC
TRBJ2-5 | TRBV18 | . | . | CASSPLDSQETQYF | TGTGCCAGCTCACCCTTGGACAGCCAAGAGACCCAGTACTTC
TRBJ1-2 | TRBV19 | TRBD1 | . | CASSIGRGTAGNYGYTF | TGTGCCAGTAGTATAGGTCGAGGGACAGCCGGTAACTATGGCTACACCTTC
TRBJ2-2 | TRBV6-5 | . | once | CASSYSQAGELFF | TGTGCCAGCAGTTACTCACAAGCCGGGGAGCTGTTTTTT
TRBJ2-5 | TRBV18 | . | once | CASSQRSGRETQYF | TGTGCCAGCTCACAAAGGTCTGGTCGGGAGACCCAGTACTTC
TRBJ2-7 | TRBV7-3 | TRBD2 | . | CASSLLPGTSGYEQYF | TGTGCCAGCAGCTTACTCCCCGGGACTAGCGGTTACGAGCAGTACTTC
TRBJ2-2 | TRBV5-1 | TRBD1 | . | CACQTGYSGELFF | TGCGCCTGCCAGACAGGGTACTCCGGGGAGCTGTTTTTT
TRBJ2-7 | TRBV6-5 | TRBD1 | . | CASRGTVRDYEQYF | TGTGCCAGCAGAGGGACAGTAAGGGATTACGAGCAGTACTTC
TRBJ2-7 | TRBV27 | TRBD2 | . | CASTASGRLYEQYF | TGTGCCAGCACCGCTAGCGGGAGACTCTACGAGCAGTACTTC
TRBJ2-1 | TRBV5-4 | . | . | CASSFNPSENYNEQFF | TGTGCCAGCAGCTTTAACCCGTCGGAGAACTACAATGAGCAGTTCTTC
TRBJ2-3 | TRBV28 | . | . | CASSLWAQGTDTQYF | TGTGCCAGCAGTTTGTGGGCCCAGGGCACAGATACGCAGTATTTT
TRBJ1-2 | TRBV10-3 | TRBD1 | . | CAISARDRVEYGYTF | TGTGCCATCAGTGCCCGGGACAGGGTGGAGTATGGCTACACCTTC
TRBJ2-7 | TRBV19 | . | . | CASRPSGYTYEQYF | TGTGCCAGTCGCCCCTCGGGGTACACCTACGAGCAGTACTTC